Below are 26 T cell receptor beta chains sequenced from a single sample in a study of patients and donors after allogeneic stem cell transplantation (dated by TCRdb to 2018 to 2020). Library preparation was by RT-PCR. The instrument was a NextSeq 550. TCRdb passed the public sequencing reads through fastp at Q25 and MiXCR, retaining productive beta sequences. Rows are unified per CDR3 protein, each entry keeping the most common DNA and genes. The sample yields 150,000 to 200,000 distinct CDR3 sequences; 24% were counted once. The top ten constitute roughly 26% of the sample. Sequenced material: blood, either unsorted or a sorted T cell fraction (not recorded which). Receptors originate from a human donor who was either an allogeneic HSCT recipient or a stem cell or donor lymphocyte infusion donor (not recorded which). It is not recorded whose cells these are; they may come from a transplant donor.

The genes are TRBV7-3 and TRBJ1-1; 10 bases are a match to TRBD1. The CDR3 covers 16 residues. Germline CDR1 and CDR2: SGHTA and FQGTGA. V shed 0 bases, J shed 4 bases, and the junction held 5 bases outside the gene matches. For the CDR3, the DNA is TGTGCCAGCAGCTTAACAGGGGACAGGGGAGGCACTGAAGCTTTCTTT. It encodes CASSLTGDRGGTEAFF.

This clonotype occurred a few times. The V call is TRBV11-2, the J call TRBJ1-1, with no clear D. Trimming removed 4 bases from V and 0 bases from J, with 12 bases in between. CDR3 length: 15 residues. Germline loops: CDR1 SGHAT, CDR2 FQNNGV. The CDR3 here is CASSSPPIMNTEAFF. The CDR3 nucleotides read TGTGCCAGCAGCTCACCCCCAATAATGAACACTGAAGCTTTCTTT.

This clonotype appeared a few times. The chain carries TRBV29-1 and TRBJ2-7, with a tentative D call TRBD1 (5 bases). V shed 4 bases and J shed 0 bases, with 16 bases lying between them. The CDR3 totals 15 residues. Germline CDR1 and CDR2: SQVTM and ANQGSEA. The CDR3 reads CSVVRVGQVSYEQYF. The CDR3 coding sequence is TGCAGCGTTGTTCGGGTGGGGCAAGTCTCCTACGAGCAGTACTTC.

This clonotype showed up just a few times. The rearrangement joins TRBV12-3 or TRBV12-4 to TRBJ2-7, with a tentative D call TRBD2 (6 bases). The CDR3 covers 15 residues. Trimming removed 1 base from V and 7 bases from J, with 17 bases in between. CDR3 region: CASSLELAGPVEQYF. The CDR3 nucleotides read TGTGCCAGCAGTTTAGAACTAGCTGGGCCAGTAGAGCAGTACTTC.

This clonotype has at least ten counts. The J gene is TRBJ1-5, the V gene TRBV13; 9 bases fit TRBD1. Per the germline V gene, CDR1 is PRHDT and CDR2 is FYEKMQ (reference sequence). Losses at the gene ends were 5 bases for V and 5 bases for J; bases not matched to a gene: 4. The CDR3 loop spans 14 amino acids. CDR3 in amino acids: CASSRDRVHQPQHF. In nucleotides, the CDR3 is TGTGCCAGCAGCCGGGACAGGGTCCATCAGCCCCAGCATTTT.

This clonotype came up many times. The chain carries TRBV10-3 and TRBJ1-2; 8 nucleotides match TRBD1. The CDR3 sequence is 12 residues long. J was trimmed by 8 bases and V by 6 bases; bases with no gene match: 5. The germline gives CDR1 ENHRY, CDR2 SYGVKD. CDR3 sequence (DNA): TGTGCCATCAGCAAGACAGGGGACGGCTACACCTTC. As protein: CAISKTGDGYTF.

The J gene is TRBJ2-1, the V gene TRBV5-6; D is uncertain. Trimming took off 4 bases at V and 5 bases at J, with 13 bases between the two ends. The germline V gene has CDR1 SGHDT and CDR2 YYEEEE. This CDR3 has 14 amino acids. The CDR3 coding sequence is TGTGCCAGCAGCCCCTTCGGGCTAAACAATGAGCAGTTCTTC. Encoded protein: CASSPFGLNNEQFF.

The chain combines TRBV9 with TRBJ1-1; perhaps TRBD1 as D (5 bases). Germline V lookup: CDR1 SGDLS, CDR2 YYNGEE. V was trimmed by 4 bases and J by 5 bases, leaving 15 bases between them. The length of the CDR3 is 14 residues. This CDR3 reads CASSTRDLKTEAFF. The CDR3 DNA sequence: TGTGCCAGCAGCACCCGGGACCTTAAAACTGAAGCTTTCTTT. Filled out from reference TRBV9 and TRBJ1-1, the complete variable domain reads DSGVTQTPKHLITATGQRVTLRCSPRSGDLSVYWYQQSLDQGLQFLIQYYNGEERAKGNILERFSAQQFPDLHSELNLSSLELGDSALYFCASSTRDLKTEAFFGQGTRLTVV.

This clonotype was seen more than once but under ten times. This chain joins TRBV19 and TRBJ2-2; 7 positions match TRBD1. J was trimmed by 0 bases and V by 6 bases; bases with no gene match: 7. The germline V gene has CDR1 LNHDA and CDR2 SQIVND (reference sequence). The CDR3 runs to 16 residues. The CDR3 DNA is TGTGCCAGTAGCCACAGGGGCGCCGCGAACACCGGGGAGCTGTTTTTT. It codes for CASSHRGAANTGELFF.

The chain links TRBV7-9 to TRBJ1-2; D is perhaps TRBD1 (5 bases). The germline V gene encodes CDR1 SEHNR and CDR2 FQNEAQ (reference sequence). V gave up 5 bases and J gave up 5 bases, with 18 bases separating them. The CDR3 loop spans 15 amino acids. In DNA form, the CDR3 reads TGTGCCAGCAGCCGCGCCGAGGGGCCTTGGTATGGCTACACCTTC. Its protein product is CASSRAEGPWYGYTF.

This clonotype was counted between two and nine times. This chain joins TRBV29-1 and TRBJ1-3, with 9 bases aligning to TRBD1. The junction had 13 bases not matched to a gene; V was cut back by 4 bases and J by 6 bases. The length of the CDR3 is 16 residues. Germline lookup yields CDR1 SQVTM and CDR2 ANQGSEA. CDR3 in amino acids: CSVALRDRVWENTIYF. CDR3 DNA sequence: TGCAGCGTTGCACTCAGGGACAGGGTATGGGAAAACACCATATATTTT.

The V gene is TRBV5-6, the J gene TRBJ2-3; TRBD1 matches 8 bases. The junction had 11 bases not matched to a gene; V was cut back by 4 bases and J by 1 base. The CDR3 loop spans 17 amino acids. From germline, CDR1 is SGHDT and CDR2 YYEEEE. The CDR3: CASSRLDRERGTDTQYF. CDR3 nucleotide sequence: TGTGCCAGCAGCCGCTTGGACAGGGAACGGGGCACAGATACGCAGTATTTT. The full variable domain, in which reference TRBV5-6 and TRBJ2-3 provide the parts outside the CDR3, is DAGVTQSPTHLIKTRGQQVTLRCSPKSGHDTVSWYQQALGQGPQFIFQYYEEEERQRGNFPDRFSGHQFPNYSSELNVNALLLGDSALYLCASSRLDRERGTDTQYFGPGTRLTVL.

CDR3 sequence (DNA): TGCAGTGCTAGTTTGGACACCATCTACAATGAGCAGTTCTTC. Translating it yields CSASLDTIYNEQFF. This rearrangement joins TRBV20-1 to TRBJ2-1, with D possibly matching TRBD1 (5 bases). From germline, CDR1 is DFQATT and CDR2 SNEGSKA (reference sequence). Trimming stripped 3 bases from V and 3 bases from J, with 12 bases between. This CDR3 contains 14 residues.

Within the sample, this clonotype is medium-sized. The chain recombines TRBV12-3 or TRBV12-4 with TRBJ1-6; no reliable D call. The V and J ends lost 1 base and 9 bases respectively, with 7 bases between them. The CDR3 length is 13 residues. CDR3 region: CASSLELGSPLHF. The CDR3 coding sequence is TGTGCCAGCAGTTTAGAATTGGGTTCACCCCTCCACTTT.

This chain links TRBV4-1 with TRBJ2-5; 10 positions agree with TRBD2. This CDR3 comprises 17 residues. V dropped 0 bases and J dropped 2; count of bases not matched to a gene: 6. CDR1 is MGHRA, CDR2 YSYEKL, per germline. For the CDR3, the DNA is TGCGCCAGCAGCCAAGATCCGCTAGCGGGGGTACAAGAGACCCAGTACTTC. Encoded protein: CASSQDPLAGVQETQYF.

This clonotype was seen only a few times. The chain employs TRBV6-1 and TRBJ2-3; D uncertain. The germline V and J ends were trimmed by 4 bases and 4 bases, with 3 bases remaining between them. This CDR3 spans 11 amino acids. From germline, CDR1 is MNHNS and CDR2 SASEGT. CDR3 nucleotide sequence: TGTGCCAGCAGTGCGTCAGATACGCAGTATTTT. Translation gives CASSASDTQYF.

This clonotype has only a few counts. The chain combines TRBV7-2 with TRBJ1-2; no clear D gene. The CDR3 runs to 9 residues. The germline gives CDR1 SGHTA, CDR2 FQGNSA. V was pared by 6 bases and J by 8 bases, with 4 bases between. CDR3: CASRDGYTF. CDR3 sequence (DNA): TGTGCCAGCAGGGACGGCTACACCTTC.

The sample holds a few counts of this clonotype. The chain links TRBV7-2 to TRBJ1-2; the match to TRBD1 covers 10 bases. CDR3 length: 17 amino acids. Germline assignment: CDR1 SGHTA and CDR2 FQGNSA. J lost 0 bases, V lost 4 bases, and 8 bases had no gene match. CDR3 loop: CASSSRTGGIANYGYTF. DNA of the CDR3: TGTGCCAGCAGCTCCCGGACAGGGGGTATAGCTAACTATGGCTACACCTTC.

This chain connects TRBV20-1 to TRBJ2-3; maybe TRBD2 (6 bases). Trimming cost V 2 bases and J 2 bases, with 11 bases left between them. Germline V gives CDR1 DFQATT, CDR2 SNEGSKA (reference sequence). The CDR3 loop spans 14 amino acids. The CDR3 nucleotides are TGCAGTGCTAGATCTGGGACTGCCACAGATACGCAGTATTTT. Protein sequence: CSARSGTATDTQYF.

This chain connects TRBV27 to TRBJ2-1; tentatively, D is TRBD1 (6 bases). Per germline, CDR1 MNHEY and CDR2 SMNVEV (reference sequence). The CDR3 has 13 amino acids. Trimming took 10 bases from V and 6 from J, leaving 16 bases between them. CDR3 sequence: CATADSVVNEQFF. The CDR3 nucleotides read TGTGCCACCGCGGACAGCGTTGTCAATGAGCAGTTCTTC.

This clonotype was seen only a few times. CDR3 amino acids: CASSRRPGPTGELFF. For the CDR3, the DNA is TGTGCCAGCAGCCGACGGCCCGGCCCCACCGGGGAGCTGTTTTTT. The rearrangement joins TRBV3-1 to TRBJ2-2; D call uncertain. Germline assignment: CDR1 LGHDT and CDR2 YNNKEL (reference sequence). The CDR3 is 15 residues long. V gave up 4 bases and J gave up 4 bases, with 13 bases separating them. The full variable domain, rest sourced from reference TRBV3-1 and TRBJ2-2, is DTAVSQTPKYLVTQMGNDKSIKCEQNLGHDTMYWYKQDSKKFLKIMFSYNNKELIINETVPNRFSPKSPDKAHLNLHINSLELGDSAVYFCASSRRPGPTGELFFGEGSRLTVL.

This clonotype was detected a few times. CDR3 DNA sequence: TGCAGCGTTGAAACAGGGGGCGCTGGACTTCAGTACTTC. Translated, it gives CSVETGGAGLQYF. This sequence joins TRBV29-1 and TRBJ2-4; 9 bases are shared with TRBD1. V shed 2 bases, J shed 11 bases, and the junction held 7 bases outside the gene matches. The CDR3 is made up of 13 amino acids. Germline V gene lookup returns CDR1 SQVTM and CDR2 ANQGSEA.

The V call is TRBV14, the J call TRBJ2-7, with D possibly matching TRBD1 (6 bases). In germline, CDR1 is SGHDN, CDR2 FVKESK. This CDR3 has 13 amino acids. The V end was cut by 4 bases, the J end by 2 bases, with 9 bases between. The CDR3 is CASSRDTPYEQYF. CDR3 DNA: TGTGCCAGCAGCCGGGACACCCCCTACGAGCAGTACTTC.

This clonotype was counted a few times. This sequence joins TRBV24-1 and TRBJ1-4; D not certain. CDR3 length: 18 amino acids. The V and J ends lost 0 bases and 5 bases respectively, with 18 bases between them. The V gene's germline CDR1 is KGHDR and CDR2 SFDVKD. The chain's CDR3 is CATSDLRVFRTGNEKLFF. The CDR3 region has the DNA TGTGCCACCAGTGATTTGCGTGTTTTTCGGACGGGGAATGAAAAACTGTTTTTT.

The rearrangement uses TRBV7-3 and TRBJ2-2; tentatively, D is TRBD1 or TRBD2 (5 bases each). CDR1 is SGHTA, CDR2 FQGTGA, per germline. This CDR3 region has 17 residues. V lost 2 bases and J 4 bases, leaving 17 bases between the germline ends. CDR3 in DNA: TGTGCCAGCAGCTTATTCCCTAGGGACGGGACCACCGGGGAGCTGTTTTTT. It yields the protein CASSLFPRDGTTGELFF.

The chain has TRBV12-3 or TRBV12-4 and TRBJ1-1, with 9 bases fitting TRBD1. The CDR3 totals 14 residues. Germline trimming cut 6 bases from V and 5 bases from J; bases unmatched to any gene: 7. CDR3 in DNA: TGTGCCAGCAGAGCGGGGACAGGGAGGACTGAAGCTTTCTTT. Encoded protein: CASRAGTGRTEAFF.